The 5 T cell receptor beta chains below were found in one sample sequenced in a study of T cells after yellow fever vaccination. A single record per CDR3 protein comes from TCRdb applying MiXCR to the 5' RACE reads. Of approximately 300,000 distinct CDR3 sequences listed, 6.8% were seen once; the top ten hold about a sixth. The sequencing used PBMCs, collected about 49 days after the first yellow fever vaccination. The receptors were sampled from a man younger than 35 who received the YFV17D yellow fever vaccine.

This clonotype was observed many times. The chain carries TRBV6-1 and TRBJ2-1, with 10 bases fitting TRBD2. The V and J ends lost 4 bases and 5 bases, in that order; junction bases with no gene match: 5. There are 15 residues in the CDR3. Germline CDR1 is MNHNS and CDR2 is SASEGT. CDR3 nucleotides: TGTGCCAGCAGTGCCTTTAGCGGGGGGAACAATGAGCAGTTCTTC. Its translation: CASSAFSGGNNEQFF.

The chain uses TRBV3-1 and TRBJ1-2; tentatively, D is TRBD1 (5 bases). Germline V gene data show CDR1 as LGHDT and CDR2 as YNNKEL (reference sequence). This CDR3 has 14 amino acids. The V end was cut by 2 bases, the J end by 4 bases, with 11 bases between. DNA for the CDR3: TGTGCCAGCAGCCAACCGGGACGAAGCTATGGCTACACCTTC. Protein sequence: CASSQPGRSYGYTF.

This clonotype was seen ten or more times. The chain combines TRBV2 with TRBJ2-2; TRBD1 aligns across 11 bases. The V segment lost 10 bases and the J segment 5 bases; nucleotides outside the gene matches: 9. In germline, CDR1 is SNHLY, CDR2 FYNNEI. The CDR3 runs 15 residues. DNA of the CDR3: TGTGCCACCTGGGCGGGACAGGGGGGGACCGGGGAGCTGTTTTTT. Protein: CATWAGQGGTGELFF.

The CDR3 DNA reads as TGTGCCAGCAGACAGGCGCCTTCGAACACCGGGGAGCTGTTTTTT. Translating it yields CASRQAPSNTGELFF. The genes are TRBV6-1 and TRBJ2-2, with a tentative D call TRBD1 (5 bases). Germline V gene lookup returns CDR1 MNHNS and CDR2 SASEGT. This CDR3 is built from 15 residues. V was pared by 6 bases and J by 0 bases, with 11 bases between.

This clonotype was counted many times. The CDR3 sequence: CASSQDGTSGADTQYF. For the CDR3, the DNA is TGTGCCAGCAGCCAAGATGGGACTAGCGGGGCAGATACGCAGTATTTT. This chain uses TRBV4-2 with TRBJ2-3; 13 positions agree with TRBD2. Looked up from germline, CDR1 is LGHNA and CDR2 is YNFKEQ. The CDR3 totals 16 residues. V gave up 0 bases and J gave up 4 bases; unmatched junction bases: 1.